The 14 T cell receptor beta chains below all came from one sample that was sequenced in a study of blood T cell repertoires in COVID-19 (dated by TCRdb to 2020 to 2021). Library preparation was by the immunoSEQ multiplex PCR assay. As stored in TCRdb, this immuneACCESS dataset retains in-frame rearrangements with V and J assigned. A fraction of the clones does not appear; measured against another copy, unresolved V genes explain less than half of the discrepancy, and the remainder lacks a known reason. This sample gives under 200,000 clones in total; approximately 90% of them show up just once. The leading ten clones occupy nearly 0.55% of the sample. Sequenced input: peripheral blood. The receptor source for this set is a man aged 45-65 years with acute or convalescent COVID-19.

The rearrangement joins TRBV10-3 to TRBJ1-6, with TRBD1 identical over 8 bases. The length of the CDR3 is 15 residues. CDR1 and CDR2 from the germline V gene are ENHRY and SYGVKD. J gave up 3 bases and V 4 bases, and 2 bases lay outside the gene matches. CDR3 DNA: TGTGCCATCAGTGCCGGGACAGGCTATAATTCACCCCTCCACTTT. Translating it yields CAISAGTGYNSPLHF.

The V and J genes are TRBV10-1 and TRBJ1-2, with D perhaps matching TRBD1 (5 bases). This CDR3 contains 12 residues. The V gene lost 10 bases and the J gene lost 8 bases, with 17 bases spanning the gap. Germline CDR1 WNHNN, CDR2 SYGVQD (reference sequence). The CDR3 nucleotides are TGCGCCATCCCAGGGTTCTCGGGCGGCTACACCTTC. Translating gives CAIPGFSGGYTF.

The CDR3 coding sequence is TGCGCCAGCAGCCAAGACAGACAGGGCTCCACGAGGTATTCACCCCTCCACTTT. It yields the protein CASSQDRQGSTRYSPLHF. The chain employs TRBV4-3 and TRBJ1-6; TRBD1 matches 7 bases. CDR3 length equals 18 residues. In germline, CDR1 is LGHNA, CDR2 YSLEER. The V segment lost 0 bases and the J segment 8 bases; nucleotides outside the gene matches: 13.

The chain has TRBV4-2 and TRBJ2-3, with a weak D call TRBD1 (6 bases). Germline V lookup: CDR1 LGHNA, CDR2 YNFKEQ. V was clipped by 0 bases and J by 4 bases, with 14 bases between them. The CDR3 consists of 16 residues. CDR3 region: CASSQELGARSDTQYF. CDR3 sequence (DNA): TGTGCCAGCAGCCAAGAGTTGGGGGCGAGATCAGATACGCAGTATTTT.

This clone is a singleton in its sample. DNA of the CDR3: TGTGCCAGCAGCAGCCCTAGCGGGGGGGCATTCGAGACCCAGTACTTC. It translates to CASSSPSGGAFETQYF. The V gene is TRBV6-6, the J gene TRBJ2-5; 12 positions agree with TRBD2. CDR3 length: 16 amino acids. V gave up 6 bases and J gave up 5 bases; unmatched junction bases: 10. CDR1 is MNHNY and CDR2 is SVGAGI in the germline V gene (reference sequence).

V and J are TRBV12-3 or TRBV12-4 and TRBJ1-5, with D uncertain. CDR3 length: 12 amino acids. V gave up 6 bases and J gave up 6 bases, with 9 bases separating them. The CDR3 region has the DNA TGTGCCAGCAGCATCGGGGTTCAGCCCCAGCATTTT. Amino acids: CASSIGVQPQHF.

The chain recombines TRBV29-1 with TRBJ1-2; TRBD1 matches at 7 bases. This CDR3 is 14 amino acids long. Losses at the gene ends were 6 bases for V and 2 bases for J; bases not matched to a gene: 9. Germline assignment: CDR1 SQVTM and CDR2 ANQGSEA. The CDR3 loop is CSVKSQGTNYGYTF. CDR3 coding DNA: TGCAGCGTCAAATCACAGGGGACAAACTATGGCTACACCTTC.

The chain recombines TRBV25-1 with TRBJ2-1, with TRBD2 identical over 12 bases. The ends lost 4 bases at V and 2 bases at J; junction bases unmatched: 9. The germline V gene encodes CDR1 MGHDK and CDR2 SYGVNS. The CDR3 is made up of 18 amino acids. This chain's CDR3 is CASSGTLAGGRAYNEQFF. The DNA for the CDR3 is TGTGCCAGCAGTGGGACCCTAGCGGGGGGGCGGGCCTACAATGAGCAGTTCTTC.

V usage is TRBV5-1 and J usage is TRBJ2-7; possibly TRBD1 for D (5 bases). The V gene lost 1 base and the J gene lost 4 bases, with 12 bases spanning the gap. Germline CDR1 SGHRS, CDR2 YFSETQ. The CDR3 is made up of 14 amino acids. The CDR3 spells CASSLLQGRYEQYV. In nucleotides, the CDR3 is TGCGCCAGCAGCTTGTTGCAGGGAAGATACGAGCAGTACGTC.

This clone was counted a few times. The chain carries TRBV6-6 and TRBJ1-5, with 7 bases lining up with TRBD1. This CDR3 comprises 17 residues. The trim removed 5 bases at V and 3 bases at J, leaving 13 bases unmatched. Germline-derived CDR1 and CDR2 are MNHNY and SVGAGI (reference sequence). The CDR3 DNA reads as TGTGCCAGCAGTCCTAACAGGGGAATGATTAACAATCAGCCCCAGCATTTT. Translating it yields CASSPNRGMINNQPQHF.

The CDR3 protein is CASSEGDRPLYGYTF. CDR3 nucleotide sequence: TGTGCCAGCAGTGAAGGGGACAGACCTCTCTATGGCTACACCTTC. The V call is TRBV6-1, the J call TRBJ1-2; TRBD1 matches at 7 bases. Germline loops: CDR1 MNHNS, CDR2 SASEGT. This CDR3 region has 15 residues. V gave up 1 base and J gave up 4 bases; unmatched junction bases: 6.

This chain connects TRBV30 to TRBJ2-7, with 10 bases that match TRBD2. The CDR3 runs to 13 residues. Trimming cost V 8 bases and J 2 bases; bases outside gene matches: 6. The germline gives CDR1 GTSNPN, CDR2 SVGIG (reference sequence). The chain's CDR3 is CALHSGRTYEQYF. The CDR3, as DNA: TGTGCCCTGCATAGCGGGAGGACCTACGAGCAGTACTTC.

Worth noting for this clone: An end of the junction differs from the germline gene, which may be a read error. This sequence joins TRBV6-1 and TRBJ1-3; D possibly corresponds to TRBD1 (5 bases). The CDR3 contains 15 residues. Germline V CDR1 and CDR2: MNHNS, SASEGT. The CDR3 loop reads CASREDGGGGNTIYF. The DNA for the CDR3 is TGTGCCAGCCGTGAGGACGGGGGAGGTGGAAACACCATATATTTT.

The chain joins TRBV6-2 or TRBV6-3 to TRBJ2-7; 8 positions match TRBD2. Germline values: CDR1 MNHEY, CDR2 SVGEGT. J was trimmed by 6 bases and V by 2 bases; bases with no gene match: 6. This CDR3 is built from 14 residues. DNA of the CDR3: TGTGCCAGCAGTTACGGACTAGCACGAAGCGAGCAGTACGTC. It is translated as CASSYGLARSEQYV.